This entry lists 17 T cell receptor beta chains sequenced from one sample in a study of tumor-infiltrating lymphocytes in primary liver carcinoma. Germline DNA was extracted alongside blood RNA, which was obtained from unsorted whole blood. A primer matching the constant region was used to make TCR beta cDNA from 500 to 650 ng of total RNA. Slightly modified ARM-PCR with three nested multiplex PCR rounds yielded TCR beta libraries. Use of TRBV1-TRBV30 forward primers with a C-beta reverse primer characterized the first two PCR rounds, which lasted about 9 cycles each. TCRdb fed the multiplex PCR reads into MiXCR, producing one record per CDR3 protein. The data contain about 350,000 distinct CDR3 sequences, 65% of them singletons. The specimen was peripheral blood. These receptors came from a man aged 35 to 55 with primary liver carcinoma and hepatitis B virus infection.

Note on this clonotype: This sequence may be a read error, since a much larger clone differs from it by one base. V gene TRBV4-3 combines with J gene TRBJ1-5; 10 nucleotides align to TRBD1. The germline CDR1 and CDR2 sequences are LGHNA and YSLEER. This CDR3 comprises 14 residues. CDR3 region: CANSADRGNQPQHF. CDR3 DNA sequence: TGCGCCAACAGCGCGGACAGGGGGAATCAGCCCCAGCATTTT.

This chain links TRBV4-2 with TRBJ2-7; 9 bases match TRBD2. Trimming took 2 bases from V and 6 from J; bases not matched to a gene: 8. Per germline, CDR1 LGHNA and CDR2 YNFKEQ. This CDR3 is built from 15 residues. As DNA, the CDR3 is TGTGCCAGCAGCCAACCAGGGACTAGCCTCTCCGAGCAGTACTTC. The encoded protein is CASSQPGTSLSEQYF.

The chain couples TRBV7-3 to TRBJ2-3; TRBD1 agrees at 10 bases. The V gene's germline CDR1 is SGHTA and CDR2 FQGTGA. V dropped 2 bases and J dropped 4; count of bases not matched to a gene: 3. The CDR3 consists of 15 residues. The CDR3 sequence is CASSLLGQGSDTQYF. CDR3 DNA: TGTGCCAGCAGCTTACTGGGACAGGGGTCAGATACGCAGTATTTT.

Turning to this clonotype: One junction end does not reproduce the germline sequence, and a read error may be involved. This chain connects TRBV4-2 to TRBJ2-2; 9 positions agree with TRBD1. This CDR3 is 15 amino acids long. Looked up from germline, CDR1 is LGHNA and CDR2 is YNFKEQ. CDR3: CASCLRDRDTGEMFF. The CDR3 DNA reads TGTGCCAGCTGCCTGAGGGACAGGGACACCGGGGAGATGTTTTTT.

This chain uses TRBV5-4 with TRBJ2-1, with D perhaps being TRBD1 or TRBD2 (5 bases each). The CDR3 is made up of 14 amino acids. Looked up from germline, CDR1 is SGHNT and CDR2 is YYREEE (reference sequence). Trimming left V 5 bases short and J 9 bases short, with 18 bases between. Here the CDR3 reads CASRRGDHAGEQFF. CDR3 coding DNA: TGTGCCAGCAGACGAGGGGACCACGCCGGTGAGCAGTTCTTC.

For this clonotype: A much larger clone lies one base from this, so it may be a read error. The chain is built from TRBV6-1 and TRBJ2-1, with 7 bases lining up with TRBD2. CDR1 MNHNS and CDR2 SASEGT come from the germline V gene. Losses at the gene ends were 8 bases for V and 11 bases for J; bases not matched to a gene: 12. The CDR3 loop spans 13 amino acids. The CDR3 loop reads CASGKRAGDKQFF. The DNA for the CDR3 is TGTGCCAGCGGGAAAAGGGCGGGAGATAAGCAGTTCTTC.

In regard to this clonotype: This may be a read error, as it is one base from a much larger clone. The chain links TRBV5-4 to TRBJ2-5, with TRBD1 identical over 7 bases. Germline lookup yields CDR1 SGHNT and CDR2 YYREEE (reference sequence). The CDR3 has 15 amino acids. This chain's CDR3 is CASSLDRETQEIQYF. The CDR3 bases are TGTGCCAGCAGCCTAGACAGGGAAACCCAAGAGATCCAGTACTTC.

This clonotype was observed a few times. A much larger clone lies one base from this, so it may be a read error. V and J are TRBV10-1 and TRBJ2-2; 9 bases align to TRBD1. The CDR3 is 17 amino acids. Germline assignment: CDR1 WNHNN and CDR2 SYGVQD (reference sequence). Written as DNA, the CDR3 is TGCGCCAGCAGTGAGTCGAGGACAGGGGCGAACACCCGGGAGCTGTTTTTT. Its translation: CASSESRTGANTRELFF.

There are many counts of this clonotype. The genes are TRBV6-5 and TRBJ1-2, with TRBD1 as a possible D gene (5 bases). The CDR3 is 14 amino acids. The germline V and J ends were trimmed by 5 bases and 2 bases, with 12 bases remaining between them. Germline V gives CDR1 MNHEY, CDR2 SVGAGI. This chain's CDR3 is CASSKDRDNYGYTF. In DNA form, the CDR3 reads TGTGCCAGCAGTAAAGATCGGGACAACTATGGCTACACCTTC.

This clonotype was picked up many times. This chain joins TRBV29-1 and TRBJ2-7, with TRBD1 matching over 8 bases. Germline V gives CDR1 SQVTM, CDR2 ANQGSEA. There are 13 residues in the CDR3. With V trimmed by 4 bases and J by 5 bases, 7 bases remained unmatched. The CDR3 reads CSVAGQGQNEQYF. The CDR3, as DNA: TGCAGCGTTGCAGGACAGGGACAGAACGAGCAGTACTTC.

This clonotype occurred a few times. The chain links TRBV5-6 to TRBJ2-5, with a tentative D call TRBD1 (6 bases). Trimming shortened V by 3 bases and J by 5 bases, and 14 bases separated the two germline ends. Germline lookup yields CDR1 SGHDT and CDR2 YYEEEE. The length of the CDR3 is 14 residues. The CDR3 sequence is CASSYDRRWETQYF. The CDR3 DNA reads as TGTGCCAGCAGCTATGACAGGCGGTGGGAGACCCAGTACTTC.

This clonotype has at least ten counts. The genes are TRBV10-3 and TRBJ2-6, with 7 bases that match TRBD1. The V and J ends lost 8 bases and 0 bases, in that order; junction bases with no gene match: 7. There are 16 residues in the CDR3. Germline values: CDR1 ENHRY, CDR2 SYGVKD. Here the CDR3 DNA reads TGTGCCATCCCCCGGGACAGACTCTCTGGGGCCAACGTCCTGACTTTC. Residues: CAIPRDRLSGANVLTF.

As to this clonotype: A much larger clone lies one base from this, so it may be a read error. The CDR3 region has the DNA TGTGCCAGCAGTTACCGCGAGAGGGGCACAGATACGCAGTATTTT. This encodes CASSYRERGTDTQYF. The genes are TRBV6-6 and TRBJ2-3; D might be TRBD2 (5 bases). V was shortened by 2 bases and J by 1 base, with 10 bases between the two germline ends. Germline V lookup: CDR1 MNHNY, CDR2 SVGAGI (reference sequence). CDR3 length: 15 amino acids.

This clonotype was counted between two and nine times. Just one base apart from a much larger clone, this may be a read error. This chain connects TRBV6-6 to TRBJ2-3, with D possibly being TRBD1 or TRBD2 (5 bases each). V was clipped by 5 bases and J by 1 base, with 7 bases between them. CDR1 and CDR2 (germline): MNHNY, SVGAGI (reference sequence). The CDR3 extends over 13 amino acids. The CDR3 DNA is TGTGCCAGCAGTATGGGACGCACAGATACGCAGTATTTT. It encodes CASSMGRTDTQYF.

Concerning this clonotype: An end of the junction differs from the germline gene, which may be a read error. The rearrangement links TRBV6-1 to TRBJ2-1; 7 bases map to TRBD1. The CDR3 spans 16 residues. Germline V gives CDR1 MNHNS, CDR2 SASEGT. The CDR3 region is CASSEEDRNWYSEQFF. CDR3 in DNA: TGTGCCAGCAGTGAAGAGGACAGGAACTGGTACAGTGAGCAGTTCTTC.

Of note for this clonotype: The CDR3 does not close with the conserved phenylalanine or tryptophan, likely indicating a read error. V gene TRBV19 combines with J gene TRBJ2-6; D unresolved. From germline, CDR1 is LNHDA and CDR2 SQIVND (reference sequence). The CDR3 is 15 amino acids. The V and J ends lost 5 bases and 2 bases respectively, with 10 bases between them. Here the CDR3 reads CASSATRTGANVLTI. The CDR3 bases are TGTGCCAGTAGTGCTACAAGAACTGGGGCCAACGTCCTGACTATC.

In its sample, this clonotype was seen once. At one boundary the junction diverges from the germline segment, which might be a read error. The chain links TRBV29-1 to TRBJ2-5, with TRBD1 matching over 10 bases. This CDR3 has 14 amino acids. Germline CDR1 and CDR2: SQVTM and ANQGSEA. CDR3 in DNA: TGTAGCGCTGCGCGACAGGGGGCTTGGGAGACCCAGTACTTC. Translating gives CSAARQGAWETQYF.